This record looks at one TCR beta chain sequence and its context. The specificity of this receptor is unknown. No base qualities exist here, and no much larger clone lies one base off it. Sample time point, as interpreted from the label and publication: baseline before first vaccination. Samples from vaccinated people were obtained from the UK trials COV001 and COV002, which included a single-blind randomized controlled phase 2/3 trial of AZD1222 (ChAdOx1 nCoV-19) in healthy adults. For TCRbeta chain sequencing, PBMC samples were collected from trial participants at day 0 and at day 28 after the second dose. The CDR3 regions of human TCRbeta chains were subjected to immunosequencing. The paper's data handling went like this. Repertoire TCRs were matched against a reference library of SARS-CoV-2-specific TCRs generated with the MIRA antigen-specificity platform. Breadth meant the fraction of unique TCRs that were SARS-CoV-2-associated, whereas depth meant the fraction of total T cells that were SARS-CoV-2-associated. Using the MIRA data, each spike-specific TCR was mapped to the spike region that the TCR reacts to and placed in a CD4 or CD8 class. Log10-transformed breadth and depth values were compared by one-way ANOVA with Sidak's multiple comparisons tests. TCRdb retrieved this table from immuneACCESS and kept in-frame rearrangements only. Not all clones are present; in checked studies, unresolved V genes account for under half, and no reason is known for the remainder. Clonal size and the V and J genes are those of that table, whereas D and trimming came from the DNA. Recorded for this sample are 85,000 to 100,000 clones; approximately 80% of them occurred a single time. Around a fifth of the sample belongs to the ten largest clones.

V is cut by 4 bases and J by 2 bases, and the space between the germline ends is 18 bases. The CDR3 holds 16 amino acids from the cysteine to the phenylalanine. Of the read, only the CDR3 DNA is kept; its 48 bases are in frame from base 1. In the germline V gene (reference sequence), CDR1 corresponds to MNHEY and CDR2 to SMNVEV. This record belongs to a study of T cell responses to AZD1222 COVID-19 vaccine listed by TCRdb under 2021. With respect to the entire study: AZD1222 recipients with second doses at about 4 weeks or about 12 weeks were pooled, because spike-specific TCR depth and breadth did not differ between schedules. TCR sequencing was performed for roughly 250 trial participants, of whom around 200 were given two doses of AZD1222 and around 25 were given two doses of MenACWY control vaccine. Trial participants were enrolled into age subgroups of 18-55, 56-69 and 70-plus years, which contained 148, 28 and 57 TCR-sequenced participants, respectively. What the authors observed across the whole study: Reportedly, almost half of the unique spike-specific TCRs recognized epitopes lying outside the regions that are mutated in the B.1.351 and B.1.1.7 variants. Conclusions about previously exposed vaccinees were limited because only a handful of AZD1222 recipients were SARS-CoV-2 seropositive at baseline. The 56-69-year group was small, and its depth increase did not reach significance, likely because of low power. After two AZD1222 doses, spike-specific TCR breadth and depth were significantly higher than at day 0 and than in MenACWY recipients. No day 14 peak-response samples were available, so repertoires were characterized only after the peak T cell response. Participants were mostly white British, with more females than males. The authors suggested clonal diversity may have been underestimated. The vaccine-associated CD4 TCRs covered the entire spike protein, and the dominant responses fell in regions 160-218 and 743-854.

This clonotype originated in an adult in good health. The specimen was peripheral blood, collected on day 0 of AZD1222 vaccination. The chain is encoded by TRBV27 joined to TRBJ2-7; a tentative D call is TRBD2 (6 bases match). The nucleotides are TGTGCCAGCAGTTCCAATAGTTTAGCGGACACCTACGAGCAGTACTTC. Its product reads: CASSSNSLADTYEQYF.